Listed below are T cell receptor beta chains from one sample, sequenced in a study of tumor-infiltrating lymphocytes in localized non-small cell lung cancer. Repertoires were generated with immunoSEQ multiplex PCR, while TCRdb's copy carries only in-frame clones and drops some. The data hold 10,000 to 15,000 clones, with approximately 65% observed a single time. What was sequenced was uninvolved lung tissue not adjacent to the tumor. The receptors derive from a human donor with non-small cell lung cancer. Each CDR3 is given without its conserved first and last residue. The order of the fields is J gene, V gene, CDR3 protein.

J gene: TRBJ2-5
V gene: TRBV10-1
CDR3 protein: ASSVGIQETQY

J gene: TRBJ1-3
V gene: TRBV6-5
CDR3 protein: ASSRDRVAGNTIY

J gene: TRBJ1-1
V gene: TRBV5-6
CDR3 protein: ASSFLQLNTEAF

J gene: TRBJ2-6
V gene: TRBV6-5
CDR3 protein: ASSRGYGANVLT

J gene: TRBJ2-7
V gene: TRBV7-8
CDR3 protein: ASSLSAGILEQY

J gene: TRBJ1-1
V gene: TRBV10-3
CDR3 protein: AISEFKSPGNTEAF

J gene: TRBJ2-3
V gene: TRBV10-3
CDR3 protein: AISGSLAGGTDTQY

J gene: TRBJ1-4
V gene: TRBV5-1
CDR3 protein: ASSFAGWPNEKLF

J gene: TRBJ2-7
V gene: TRBV11-2
CDR3 protein: ASSLSGEVGEQY

J gene: TRBJ1-1
V gene: TRBV5-5
CDR3 protein: ASSLGFNEAF

J gene: TRBJ1-2
V gene: TRBV15
CDR3 protein: ATSIYSDPFGGYT

J gene: TRBJ2-3
V gene: TRBV30
CDR3 protein: AFSGTVGTDTQY

J gene: TRBJ2-5
V gene: TRBV19
CDR3 protein: ASSIDRGRETQY

J gene: TRBJ1-2
V gene: TRBV2
CDR3 protein: ASSAAGYGYT

J gene: TRBJ1-1
V gene: TRBV6-5
CDR3 protein: ASSTRGMNTEAF

J gene: TRBJ2-2
V gene: TRBV7-6
CDR3 protein: ASSSSSGVTRGELF

J gene: TRBJ2-7
V gene: TRBV7-9
CDR3 protein: ASSPGPTGSYEQY

J gene: TRBJ2-3
V gene: TRBV5-1
CDR3 protein: ASNLEGADTDTQY

J gene: TRBJ2-4
V gene: TRBV7-2
CDR3 protein: ASSLQAGVGKNIQY

J gene: TRBJ2-7
V gene: TRBV5-1
CDR3 protein: ASSQAVRSSYEQY

J gene: TRBJ1-2
V gene: TRBV6-6
CDR3 protein: ASSQLWTDYYGYT

J gene: TRBJ1-5
V gene: TRBV10-2
CDR3 protein: ASRGTGGYQPQH

J gene: TRBJ2-7
V gene: TRBV28
CDR3 protein: ASSSREGRDEQY

J gene: TRBJ2-3
V gene: TRBV7-6
CDR3 protein: ASSLVAYFIHGVSSTDTQY

J gene: TRBJ1-5
V gene: TRBV12-5
CDR3 protein: ASGSLQGPDQPQH

J gene: TRBJ1-1
V gene: TRBV10-3
CDR3 protein: ATTGGVTEAF

J gene: TRBJ2-1
V gene: TRBV5-1
CDR3 protein: ASSLGDYYNEQF

J gene: TRBJ1-2
V gene: TRBV5-6
CDR3 protein: ASSPGFGGWGYT

J gene: TRBJ1-1
V gene: TRBV6-5
CDR3 protein: ASSSRDRAGTEAF

J gene: TRBJ2-7
V gene: TRBV19
CDR3 protein: ASSPLRAPGANEQY

J gene: TRBJ2-7
V gene: TRBV2
CDR3 protein: ASSNRGTYEQY

J gene: TRBJ2-7
V gene: TRBV15
CDR3 protein: ATSPGLNYEQY

J gene: TRBJ2-1
V gene: TRBV12-5
CDR3 protein: ASGLNWEGSYNEQF

J gene: TRBJ2-7
V gene: TRBV6-6
CDR3 protein: ASSRQGTYEQY

J gene: TRBJ2-7
V gene: TRBV27
CDR3 protein: ASSLRQGAWEQY

J gene: TRBJ2-3
V gene: TRBV5-1
CDR3 protein: ASSLSGTEPDTQY

J gene: TRBJ2-3
V gene: TRBV4-3
CDR3 protein: ASSQELAGGFDTQY

J gene: TRBJ2-7
V gene: TRBV5-4
CDR3 protein: ASSADAGSYEQY

J gene: TRBJ1-2
V gene: TRBV5-8
CDR3 protein: ASSTGGYGYT

J gene: TRBJ2-5
V gene: TRBV29-1
CDR3 protein: SAPGSRTTKETQY

J gene: TRBJ2-3
V gene: TRBV28
CDR3 protein: ASRGRTQY

J gene: TRBJ2-7
V gene: TRBV7-2
CDR3 protein: ASSWDPRADEQY